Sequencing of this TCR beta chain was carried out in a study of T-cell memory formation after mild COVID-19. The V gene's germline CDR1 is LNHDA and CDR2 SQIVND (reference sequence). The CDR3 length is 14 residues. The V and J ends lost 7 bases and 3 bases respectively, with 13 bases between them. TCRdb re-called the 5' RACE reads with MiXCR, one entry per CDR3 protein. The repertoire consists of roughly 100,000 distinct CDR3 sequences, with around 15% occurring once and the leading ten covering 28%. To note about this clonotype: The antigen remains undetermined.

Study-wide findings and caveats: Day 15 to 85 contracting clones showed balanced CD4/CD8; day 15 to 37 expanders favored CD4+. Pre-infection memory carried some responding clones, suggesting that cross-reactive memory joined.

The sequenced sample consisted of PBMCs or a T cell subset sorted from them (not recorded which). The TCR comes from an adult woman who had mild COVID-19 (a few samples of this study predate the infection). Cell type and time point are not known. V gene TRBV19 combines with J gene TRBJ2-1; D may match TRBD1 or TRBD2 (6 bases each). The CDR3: CASNGGGDYNEQFF. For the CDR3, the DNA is TGTGCCAGTAATGGAGGGGGAGACTACAATGAGCAGTTCTTC.